This T cell receptor beta chain was obtained from a study of T cell responses to AZD1222 COVID-19 vaccine. Whole-study results and caveats: Females made up more of the donors, who were largely white British, and clonal diversity may have come out too low. Of the AZD1222 recipients, only 5 to 7 were seropositive at baseline. Vaccine-associated CD4 TCRs ranged over spike, dominating at 160-218 and 743-854.

Researchers grouped second doses given at about 4 or about 12 weeks into one pool. Assay: immunoSEQ multiplex PCR; the TCRdb copy retains only in-frame clones and omits some. The table includes 110,000 to 150,000 clones, approximately 90% detected once. This clone has only one observation. Its target is unknown. CDR3 size: 12 residues. V shed 9 bases and J 5 bases; nucleotides not matched to a gene: 4. The V gene's germline CDR1 is ENHRY and CDR2 SYGVKD. The TCR sequence derives from an adult who received the AZD1222 COVID-19 vaccine. V gene TRBV10-3 combines with J gene TRBJ2-1, with 7 bases identical to TRBD1. The sequencing used peripheral blood, collected 28 days after the second AZD1222 dose. CDR3 amino acids: CAIRQGDNEQFF. The CDR3 nucleotides are TGTGCCATTCGCCAGGGGGACAATGAGCAGTTCTTC.